The 12 T cell receptor beta chains given below trace back to one sample, sequenced in a study of shared clonotypes between healthy human individuals (TCRdb year 2020). Library construction relied on the immunoSEQ multiplex PCR assay. This is the immuneACCESS table as TCRdb keeps it, with only in-frame sequences that have V and J called. A part of the clones is gone; compared with another copy, unresolved V genes explain less than half, and the rest is unexplained. This sample lists roughly 1.4 million clones; just under 99% were detected once. About 0.34% of the sample goes to the ten largest clones. The material sequenced was naive CD4+ T cells sorted from blood. The cell subset or site label of this sample denotes: CD45RA+ positively selected. These TCRs come from a man aged 25 to 40 in good health.

The chain employs TRBV6-5 and TRBJ2-1; D is possibly TRBD2 (5 bases). With 8 bases removed from V and 12 bases from J, the gap between germline ends came to 23 bases. From germline, CDR1 is MNHEY and CDR2 SVGAGI. This CDR3 spans 14 amino acids. The CDR3 reads CASFSSRQPGGQFF. CDR3 coding DNA: TGTGCCAGCTTTTCATCACGCCAACCCGGAGGGCAGTTCTTC.

V is TRBV19 and J is TRBJ2-3; the D gene could be TRBD1 or TRBD2 (5 bases each). The CDR3 consists of 14 residues. The V gene lost 5 bases and the J gene lost 3 bases, with 12 bases spanning the gap. Looked up from germline, CDR1 is LNHDA and CDR2 is SQIVND (reference sequence). CDR3 DNA: TGTGCCAGTAGTCAGGGACGGTTAACAGATACGCAGTATTTT. Translating gives CASSQGRLTDTQYF.

The gene calls are TRBV6-6 and TRBJ2-7; no reliable D call. Per the germline V gene, CDR1 is MNHNY and CDR2 is SVGAGI (reference sequence). The CDR3 runs to 13 residues. V was pared by 0 bases and J by 3 bases, with 6 bases between. The CDR3 DNA reads TGTGCCAGCAGTTACTCCTCCTTCTACGAGCAGTACTTC. Translation gives CASSYSSFYEQYF.

V usage is TRBV6-1 and J usage is TRBJ2-7, with 9 bases lining up with TRBD1. This CDR3 contains 15 residues. V lost 0 bases to trimming and J lost 5 bases; unmatched junction nucleotides: 5. Germline values: CDR1 MNHNS, CDR2 SASEGT. CDR3 DNA: TGTGCCAGCAGTGAAGCGCAGAACAGGGGGCACGAGCAGTACTTC. As protein: CASSEAQNRGHEQYF.

The chain carries TRBV6-6 and TRBJ1-5; possible D gene TRBD1, 6 bases. Trimming removed 2 bases at V and 6 bases at J, with 8 bases between. The CDR3 sequence is 13 residues long. Germline V gives CDR1 MNHNY, CDR2 SVGAGI (reference sequence). In DNA, the CDR3 is TGTGCCAGCAGTTACCTACAGGGTCAGCCCCAGCATTTT. This encodes CASSYLQGQPQHF.

This rearrangement joins TRBV13 to TRBJ2-2; tentative D call: TRBD1 (5 bases). V shed 1 base and J shed 6 bases, with 9 bases lying between them. Germline loops: CDR1 PRHDT, CDR2 FYEKMQ (reference sequence). The CDR3 loop spans 14 amino acids. The CDR3 coding sequence is TGTGCCAGCAGCTTAGACGCAGGGTCCGGGGAGCTGTTTTTT. This encodes CASSLDAGSGELFF.

The chain joins TRBV5-1 to TRBJ2-3, with D unresolved. CDR3 length: 14 residues. Germline V gives CDR1 SGHRS, CDR2 YFSETQ. V was trimmed by 4 bases and J by 4 bases, leaving 13 bases between them. CDR3 residues: CASSEPGGADTQYF. The CDR3 DNA is TGCGCCAGCAGCGAACCGGGTGGGGCAGATACGCAGTATTTT.

The V gene is TRBV5-6, the J gene TRBJ1-2; D is perhaps TRBD1 (6 bases). This CDR3 contains 13 residues. Germline V CDR1 and CDR2: SGHDT, YYEEEE. Trimming took off 4 bases at V and 8 bases at J, with 15 bases between the two ends. CDR3 residues: CASSQTGRGGYTF. In nucleotides, the CDR3 is TGTGCCAGCAGCCAAACAGGGAGAGGGGGCTACACCTTC.

The chain recombines TRBV29-1 with TRBJ2-3; D is unresolved. The CDR3 has 14 amino acids. CDR1 and CDR2 (germline): SQVTM, ANQGSEA. Trimming pared 4 bases from V and 0 bases from J, leaving 11 bases between. CDR3 bases: TGCAGCGTTGTAGGCGAACAAAGCACAGATACGCAGTATTTT. As protein: CSVVGEQSTDTQYF.

The V gene is TRBV29-1, the J gene TRBJ1-5; 7 bases match TRBD1. CDR3 length: 13 residues. Trimming took 1 base from V and 6 from J; bases not matched to a gene: 3. The germline V gene has CDR1 SQVTM and CDR2 ANQGSEA. The CDR3 nucleotides are TGCAGCGTTGAAGGCCAGGGGGGTCAGCCCCAGCATTTT. Residues: CSVEGQGGQPQHF. The full variable domain, rest sourced from reference TRBV29-1 and TRBJ1-5, is SAVISQKPSRDICQRGTSLTIQCQVDSQVTMMFWYRQQPGQSLTLIATANQGSEATYESGFVIDKFPISRPNLTFSTLTVSNMSPEDSSIYLCSVEGQGGQPQHFGDGTRLSIL.

This clone has just one count. The rearrangement links TRBV5-6 to TRBJ1-3, with D tentatively TRBD1 (5 bases). This CDR3 region has 15 residues. Per germline, CDR1 SGHDT and CDR2 YYEEEE. V lost 7 bases and J 3 bases, leaving 17 bases between the germline ends. The CDR3 sequence: CASGTLLGVGNTIYF. The CDR3 nucleotides are TGTGCCAGCGGAACCTTATTAGGGGTTGGAAACACCATATATTTT.

This chain joins TRBV18 and TRBJ2-5; 11 nucleotides agree with TRBD2. The CDR3 spans 15 residues. Losses at the gene ends were 2 bases for V and 7 bases for J; bases not matched to a gene: 6. Germline-derived CDR1 and CDR2 are KGHSH and LQKENI. CDR3 amino acids: CASSPEGLAAGTQYF. In DNA form, the CDR3 reads TGTGCCAGCTCACCAGAGGGACTAGCGGCCGGGACCCAGTACTTC.